These 29 T cell receptor beta chains were all obtained from the same sample, sequenced in a study of blood T cell repertoires in COVID-19 (dated by TCRdb to 2018 to 2021). Libraries were built with the immunoSEQ multiplex PCR assay. TCRdb re-hosts the immuneACCESS table, in-frame sequences only. Its copies lack some clones; in the studies checked, an unresolved V gene accounts for under half of them, and the cause for the rest is not known. The sample table shows 300,000 to 400,000 clones, and roughly 90% are seen once. The top ten clones comprise 2.5% to 3.5% of the sample. Sequencing used peripheral blood. The receptors were sampled from a woman in her 30s with COVID-19, enrolled during active disease.

This chain links TRBV5-1 with TRBJ2-1, with 7 bases aligning to TRBD2. The CDR3 spans 15 residues. V was clipped by 4 bases and J by 1 base; unmatched bases: 5. Germline CDR1 is SGHRS and CDR2 is YFSETQ. The CDR3 loop reads CASSPLGGSYNEQFF. The CDR3 DNA reads TGCGCCAGCAGCCCCCTCGGGGGGTCCTACAATGAGCAGTTCTTC.

J is TRBJ2-7 and V is TRBV2, with a tentative D call TRBD1 (6 bases). From germline, CDR1 is SNHLY and CDR2 FYNNEI. The CDR3 is 12 amino acids. V gave up 6 bases and J gave up 3 bases, with 9 bases separating them. The CDR3 sequence is CASRGHDYEQYF. The CDR3 DNA reads as TGTGCCAGCAGGGGACACGACTACGAGCAGTACTTC.

As concerns this clone: This same CDR3 is encoded by further DNA sequences in the sample. The J gene is TRBJ1-1, the V gene TRBV6-5; D unresolved. Trimming pared 5 bases from V and 2 bases from J, leaving 9 bases between. Germline V CDR1 and CDR2: MNHEY, SVGAGI. The CDR3 spans 13 residues. Written as DNA, the CDR3 is TGTGCCAGCAGTCCCTCGGGAAACACTGAAGCTTTCTTT. This translates into CASSPSGNTEAFF.

Remarks on this clone: The limits of the CDR3 on the DNA are not certain, so only TCRdb's listed CDR3 is given. The chain couples TRBV2 to TRBJ2-5; the D call in the table, TRBD1, was not verified against the DNA. CDR1 is SNHLY, CDR2 FYNNEI, per germline. The CDR3 is 15 residues long, counting both termini. The CDR3 spells CASILGTGGRETQYF.

The chain uses TRBV21-1 and TRBJ1-5. TRBV21-1 is a pseudogene segment. This CDR3 is built from 17 residues. The CDR3 DNA is TGTGCCAGCAGCAACTCTAAGTCGGGGGATAGCAATCAGCCCCAGCATTTT. This encodes CASSNSKSGDSNQPQHF.

This rearrangement joins TRBV18 to TRBJ2-1, with unresolved D. The CDR3 covers 12 residues. V shed 3 bases and J shed 8 bases, with 8 bases lying between them. CDR1 is KGHSH, CDR2 LQKENI, per germline. In nucleotides, the CDR3 is TGTGCCAGCTCACCGTACGAGGATGAGCAGTTCTTC. This sequence encodes CASSPYEDEQFF.

This clone was seen repeatedly, ten times or more. The chain links TRBV3-1 (or the pseudogene TRBV3-2) to TRBJ2-5, with TRBD2 matching over 7 bases. The junction had 4 bases not matched to a gene; V was cut back by 0 bases and J by 3 bases. The CDR3 totals 15 residues. Per germline, CDR1 LGHDT and CDR2 YNNKEL (reference sequence). This chain's CDR3 is CASSQDTSEKETQYF. The CDR3 coding sequence is TGTGCCAGCAGCCAAGACACTAGCGAGAAAGAGACCCAGTACTTC.

J is TRBJ1-6 and V is TRBV5-6; unclear D gene. Germline lookup yields CDR1 SGHDT and CDR2 YYEEEE. The CDR3 is 16 residues long. V lost 4 bases and J lost 4, with 15 bases in between. CDR3 protein: CASSLGVAAYNSPLHF. The DNA of the CDR3 is TGTGCCAGCAGCCTAGGCGTCGCGGCGTATAATTCACCCCTCCACTTT.

The V and J genes are TRBV28 and TRBJ2-7; 8 bases agree with TRBD2. The CDR3 is 13 amino acids. J gave up 3 bases and V 5 bases, and 3 bases lay outside the gene matches. Germline V CDR1 and CDR2: MDHEN, SYDVKM. The CDR3 is CASSPLAGYEQYV. CDR3 nucleotide sequence: TGTGCCAGCAGTCCGCTAGCGGGCTACGAGCAGTACGTC.

The gene calls are TRBV15 and TRBJ1-4; 7 bases line up with TRBD1. With V trimmed by 5 bases and J by 0 bases, 9 bases remained unmatched. In germline, CDR1 is LNHNV, CDR2 YYDKDF (reference sequence). There are 17 residues in the CDR3. CDR3 protein: CATSGPPQGATNEKLFF. The DNA for the CDR3 is TGTGCCACCAGCGGCCCCCCCCAGGGGGCAACTAATGAAAAACTGTTTTTT. Full variable domain (rest looked up from reference TRBV15 and TRBJ1-4): DAMVIQNPRYQVTQFGKPVTLSCSQTLNHNVMYWYQQKSSQAPKLLFHYYDKDFNNEADTPDNFQSRRPNTSFCFLDIRSPGLGDTAMYLCATSGPPQGATNEKLFFGSGTQLSVL.

Comments on this clone: The DNA is omitted, as the CDR3 cannot be located on it reliably, and the CDR3 follows TCRdb's listing. The chain employs TRBV21-1 and TRBJ2-6; the table's D call TRBD1 went unverified against the DNA. TRBV21-1 is a pseudogene. Inclusive of both ends, the CDR3 amounts to 16 amino acids. The CDR3 sequence: CASSKGPFGTGAVLTF.

This chain connects TRBV10-3 to TRBJ1-1; D perhaps matches TRBD1 (5 bases). Between the trimmed V and J ends, which lost 2 bases and 12 bases, there was a span of 10 bases. Germline V gene data show CDR1 as ENHRY and CDR2 as SYGVKD. CDR3 length: 11 amino acids. In DNA form, the CDR3 reads TGTGCCATCAGTGAGCAGGGTGGAACTTTCTTT. It specifies CAISEQGGTFF.

The chain combines TRBV19 with TRBJ1-2; D is undetermined. Germline V CDR1 and CDR2: LNHDA, SQIVND (reference sequence). V was cut by 6 bases and J by 0 bases, with 17 bases left in between. This CDR3 comprises 16 residues. CDR3 nucleotides: TGTGCCAGTAGGACCCATACAGCTCCGGCTAACTATGGCTACACCTTC. Protein product: CASRTHTAPANYGYTF.

The V and J genes are TRBV7-9 and TRBJ2-7; 8 nucleotides line up with TRBD1. Germline CDR1 SEHNR, CDR2 FQNEAQ (reference sequence). J was trimmed by 7 bases and V by 6 bases; bases with no gene match: 17. This CDR3 region has 16 residues. CDR3 sequence reads: CASSPGMGQGAREQYF. In DNA form, the CDR3 reads TGTGCCAGCAGTCCCGGGATGGGTCAGGGGGCAAGGGAGCAGTACTTC.

The rearrangement links TRBV7-8 to TRBJ2-1; D unclear. The ends were cut back, 5 bases at V and 10 bases at J, with 9 bases in the middle. Per the germline V gene, CDR1 is SGHVS and CDR2 is FQNEAQ. The CDR3 loop spans 11 amino acids. CDR3 amino acids: CASSPAAEQFF. The CDR3 region has the DNA TGTGCCAGCAGCCCCGCAGCGGAGCAGTTCTTC.

The V gene is TRBV5-1, the J gene TRBJ2-3; the match to TRBD1 covers 8 bases. J was trimmed by 1 base and V by 3 bases; bases with no gene match: 4. The V gene's germline CDR1 is SGHRS and CDR2 YFSETQ. The CDR3 runs 15 residues. The CDR3 is CASSSQGAGTDTQYF. Written as DNA, the CDR3 is TGCGCCAGCAGCTCTCAGGGGGCCGGCACAGATACGCAGTATTTT.

The V and J genes are TRBV6-4 and TRBJ2-3, with 10 bases identical to TRBD2. The CDR3 loop spans 16 amino acids. Germline values: CDR1 MRHNA, CDR2 SNTAGT. V lost 5 bases to trimming and J lost 1 base; unmatched junction nucleotides: 6. The CDR3 nucleotides read TGTGCCAGCAGTCCAGCGGGGGGGCGTGGCACAGATACGCAGTATTTT. Amino acid sequence: CASSPAGGRGTDTQYF.

V is TRBV4-1 and J is TRBJ2-3, with 7 bases identical to TRBD1. The CDR3 spans 15 residues. The V gene end was trimmed by 4 bases and the J gene end by 1 base; junction bases not matched to a gene: 5. Germline V lookup: CDR1 MGHRA, CDR2 YSYEKL. CDR3 DNA: TGCGCCAGCAGCCCGAGACAGGGTCGCACAGATACGCAGTATTTT. Translation: CASSPRQGRTDTQYF.

Only a few counts were recorded for this clone. The chain carries TRBV5-5 and TRBJ2-5; 9 bases align to TRBD1. Germline V gene sequence: CDR1 SGHKS, CDR2 YYEKEE (reference sequence). V trimming: 1 base; J trimming: 4 bases; junction bases outside the gene matches: 8. The CDR3 is 16 residues long. CDR3 residues: CASSLSHRGRGETQYF. The CDR3 DNA is TGTGCCAGCAGCTTGTCCCACAGGGGGCGGGGAGAGACCCAGTACTTC.

The chain combines TRBV5-1 with TRBJ2-5; tentatively, D is TRBD2 (6 bases). The V end lost 0 bases, the J end lost 3 bases, and 15 bases lay between the germline ends. The germline V gene has CDR1 SGHRS and CDR2 YFSETQ. The CDR3 covers 16 residues. CDR3 in DNA: TGCGCCAGCAGCTTGGGGGCCCGGGGGTCGGAAGAGACCCAGTACTTC. Amino acids: CASSLGARGSEETQYF.

This clone was detected a few times. The chain carries TRBV28 and TRBJ2-3, with D possibly TRBD2 on 7 matching bases. The CDR3 covers 14 residues. Trimming cost V 6 bases and J 0 bases, with 10 bases left between them. Germline V gives CDR1 MDHEN, CDR2 SYDVKM. In DNA, the CDR3 is TGTGCCAGCAGGGGGGGGACAAGCACAGATACGCAGTATTTT. Amino acids: CASRGGTSTDTQYF.

The J gene is TRBJ1-4, the V gene TRBV27, with TRBD1 matching over 8 bases. CDR3 length: 12 amino acids. After removal of 8 bases from V and 8 bases from J, the junction contained 4 bases not matched to a gene. Germline V gene lookup returns CDR1 MNHEY and CDR2 SMNVEV (reference sequence). The CDR3 sequence: CASAYRGEKLFF. Here the CDR3 DNA reads TGTGCCAGCGCCTACAGGGGGGAAAAACTGTTTTTT.

This chain uses TRBV29-1 with TRBJ2-5; D is possibly TRBD1 (6 bases). V lost 6 bases to trimming and J lost 1 base, with 15 bases between them. Germline V gives CDR1 SQVTM, CDR2 ANQGSEA. The CDR3 has 14 residues. The CDR3 sequence: CSVGRQVVQETQYF. CDR3 nucleotides: TGCAGCGTAGGGAGACAGGTAGTCCAAGAGACCCAGTACTTC. Based on the CDR3 plus reference TRBV29-1 and TRBJ2-5, the full variable domain is SAVISQKPSRDICQRGTSLTIQCQVDSQVTMMFWYRQQPGQSLTLIATANQGSEATYESGFVIDKFPISRPNLTFSTLTVSNMSPEDSSIYLCSVGRQVVQETQYFGPGTRLLVL.

CDR3 in DNA: TGCGCCACCCGGGAAGGATTAATTTCGACAGATACGCAGTATTTT. As protein: CATREGLISTDTQYF. The rearrangement joins TRBV5-1 to TRBJ2-3; tentative D call: TRBD2 (5 bases). This CDR3 region has 15 residues. V lost 9 bases and J 3 bases, leaving 20 bases between the germline ends. The V gene's germline CDR1 is SGHRS and CDR2 YFSETQ.

The chain links TRBV27 to TRBJ1-2, with a weak D call TRBD1 (6 bases). The germline V and J ends were trimmed by 4 bases and 8 bases, with 14 bases remaining between them. This CDR3 has 13 amino acids. Germline CDR1 and CDR2: MNHEY and SMNVEV (reference sequence). The CDR3 here is CASSYSYQGGYTF. The CDR3 nucleotides read TGTGCCAGCAGTTATTCTTATCAGGGGGGCTACACCTTC.

DNA for the CDR3: TGCGCCAGCAGCCACGGGACCCGGAGGGGAAAACTGTTTTTT. Translated: CASSHGTRRGKLFF. The chain combines TRBV4-3 with TRBJ1-4; D is possibly TRBD1 (5 bases). Trimming took off 3 bases at V and 10 bases at J, with 15 bases between the two ends. Germline values: CDR1 LGHNA, CDR2 YSLEER. CDR3 length equals 14 residues.

The CDR3 DNA follows: TGTGCTAGTGAAATAAGGAGGGAAAGTCTAAAAGGGTATGGCTACACCTTC. Translating it yields CASEIRRESLKGYGYTF. The chain has TRBV12-5 and TRBJ1-2, with D hard to call. This CDR3 region has 17 residues. The V end lost 7 bases, the J end lost 5 bases, and 26 bases lay between the germline ends. Germline V gives CDR1 LGHNT, CDR2 FRNRAP.

The chain couples TRBV7-2 to TRBJ2-3; a weak D match, TRBD2 (5 bases). Trimming left V 7 bases short and J 0 bases short, with 14 bases between. The CDR3 totals 15 residues. The germline CDR1 and CDR2 sequences are SGHTA and FQGNSA. CDR3 sequence (DNA): TGTGCCAGCACCGACGGAGGCACTAGCACAGATACGCAGTATTTT. Its translation is CASTDGGTSTDTQYF. Supplemented by reference TRBV7-2 and TRBJ2-3, the full variable domain reads GAGVSQSPSNKVTEKGKDVELRCDPISGHTALYWYRQSLGQGLEFLIYFQGNSAPDKSGLPSDRFSAERTGGSVSTLTIQRTQQEDSAVYLCASTDGGTSTDTQYFGPGTRLTVL.

CDR3 region: CATAASGSYTGELFF. The CDR3 DNA reads as TGTGCCACAGCCGCTAGCGGGAGTTATACCGGGGAGCTGTTTTTT. The chain carries TRBV6-5 and TRBJ2-2; 10 positions match TRBD2. The V segment lost 10 bases and the J segment 5 bases; nucleotides outside the gene matches: 10. Germline lookup yields CDR1 MNHEY and CDR2 SVGAGI. The CDR3 sequence is 15 residues long.